The rows below give T cell receptor beta chains drawn from one sample of a study of metastatic and nonmetastatic thyroid tumors. TCRdb reassembled clones from the PCR reads with MiXCR. The sample lists roughly 23,000 clones, under 30% occurring once. Sample: blood. Receptors were obtained from a male donor with papillary thyroid cancer or a benign thyroid nodule (not recorded which). Some clones in this sample may be carry-over from other donors' samples. CDR3s include the opening cysteine and the closing phenylalanine or tryptophan. A D gene is named only where the DNA matches it firmly. Clone sizes are given selectively: once, few, many, or a class where the clone is expanded.

D	size	V	length	J	DNA	CDR3
NA	many	TRBV27	13	TRBJ2-3	TGTGCCAGCAGTTTCACTCTGGCTTATACGCAGTATTTT	CASSFTLAYTQYF
NA	many	TRBV7-9	14	TRBJ1-1	TGTGCCAGCAGCTTAGATGACAGTGGGACTGAAGCTTTCTTT	CASSLDDSGTEAFF
NA	NA	TRBV20-1	11	TRBJ2-7	TGCAGTGCTAGCCGGTCTGACGAGCAGTACTTC	CSASRSDEQYF
NA	NA	TRBV20-1	15	TRBJ1-1	TGCAGTACTAGAGGATCTTATCGCGGGAACACTGAAGCTTTCTTT	CSTRGSYRGNTEAFF
NA	many	TRBV11-3	15	TRBJ2-2	TGTGCCAGCAGCCCCGGGGAACAGAACACCGGGGAGCTGTTTTTT	CASSPGEQNTGELFF
TRBD1	NA	TRBV30	14	TRBJ1-6	TGTGCCTGGAGCCTCGGACAGGTCGGTTCACCCCTCCACTTT	CAWSLGQVGSPLHF
TRBD2	few	TRBV5-4	15	TRBJ2-1	TGTGCCAGCAGCTTGGGAGGACTAGTTGCGAATGAGCAGTTCTTC	CASSLGGLVANEQFF
NA	few	TRBV6-5	17	TRBJ1-3	TGTGCCAGCAGTTACACCCGACCGCAGGGACATGGAAACACCATATATTTT	CASSYTRPQGHGNTIYF
NA	many	TRBV18	12	TRBJ1-5	TGTGCCAGCTCACACAGGAAGGGGCCCCAGCATTTT	CASSHRKGPQHF
TRBD2	once	TRBV20-1	14	TRBJ2-7	TGCAGTGCCACAGGACTAGCGGGGACCTACGAGCAGATCTTC	CSATGLAGTYEQIF
NA	many	TRBV19	14	TRBJ1-1	TGTGCCAGTAGTATAAAGGTATCAAACACTGAAGCTTTCTTT	CASSIKVSNTEAFF
NA	NA	TRBV4-1	13	TRBJ2-1	TGCGCCAGCAGCCAGGAGGTGGGCCGGGTATGGTTCTTC	CASSQEVGRVWFF
NA	few	TRBV4-1	15	TRBJ1-6	TGCGCCAGCAGCCAAGGGGGGGCGGGTGTTTCACCCCTCCACTTT	CASSQGGAGVSPLHF
TRBD1	NA	TRBV6-1	14	TRBJ1-1	TGTGCCAGCAGGAGGACAGGCCAGAACACTGAAGCTTTCTTT	CASRRTGQNTEAFF
NA	many	TRBV29-1	12	TRBJ2-3	TGCAGCGTTGAGGTTGCTACAGATACGCAGTATTTT	CSVEVATDTQYF
TRBD2	NA	TRBV5-1	17	TRBJ2-3	TGCGCCAGCAGCTTACGTGATGGGAGGGCCAGGACAGATACGCAGTATTTT	CASSLRDGRARTDTQYF
NA	NA	TRBV12-3/TRBV12-4	14	TRBJ2-1	TGTGCCAGCAGTCTTTGGGAAAAAGGCAATGAGCAGTTCTTC	CASSLWEKGNEQFF
TRBD2	NA	TRBV5-1	14	TRBJ2-2	TGCGCCAGCAGCGGGCTAGCGGTTACCGGGGAGCTGTTTTTT	CASSGLAVTGELFF
NA	many	TRBV19	14	TRBJ2-5	TGTGCCAGTAGTAGGAGGGTACGGATTGAGACCCAGTACTTC	CASSRRVRIETQYF
NA	many	TRBV11-2	12	TRBJ2-7	TGTGCCAGCAGTCCCCTCCAGTACGAGCAGTACTTC	CASSPLQYEQYF
NA	many	TRBV6-5	14	TRBJ1-1	TGTGCCAGCAGTTACAGAGAGGTGAGGACTGAAGCTTTCTTT	CASSYREVRTEAFF
NA	many	TRBV3-1	11	TRBJ1-2	TGTGCCAGCAGCCAAGTTGGAGGCTACACCTTC	CASSQVGGYTF
TRBD1	NA	TRBV6-1	16	TRBJ1-2	TGTGCCAGCAGTGAAGTAAGGGGGCGGATGGAGGAAGGCTACACCTTC	CASSEVRGRMEEGYTF
TRBD2	many	TRBV12-3/TRBV12-4	18	TRBJ2-1	TGTGCCAGCAGTTTACGGGGGGGGTGGGGGACCACGAACAATGAGCAGTTCTTC	CASSLRGGWGTTNNEQFF